A selection of T cell receptor beta chains follows, all from one sample in a study of T-cell memory formation after mild COVID-19. A single record per CDR3 protein comes from TCRdb applying MiXCR to the 5' RACE reads. The table lists some 290,000 distinct CDR3 sequences, about a sixth of them singletons. The sequenced sample was PBMCs or a T cell subset sorted from them (not recorded which). Every receptor here comes from a man aged 18 to 30 who had mild COVID-19 (a few samples of this study predate the infection). Cell type and time point are not known. Each CDR3 is given with its conserved first and last residue. The D gene is left open where the match is weak. Part of the rows lack a size; the others show once, few, many or a class for expanded clones.

>15|TRBJ2-7|-|-|TRBV6-5
CASSYSSRSSYEQYF
TGTGCCAGCAGTTACTCGTCGAGAAGCTCCTACGAGCAGTACTTC
>17|TRBJ2-5|-|TRBD1|TRBV24-1
CATSESRDRGYQETQYF
TGTGCCACCAGTGAATCCCGGGACAGGGGGTACCAAGAGACCCAGTACTTC
>13|TRBJ1-1|many|-|TRBV4-3
CASSQEDGTEAFF
TGCGCCAGCAGCCAAGAAGATGGCACTGAAGCTTTCTTT
>15|TRBJ1-6|many|-|TRBV6-5
CASSPYTGGDSPLHF
TGTGCCAGCAGTCCCTACACGGGCGGGGATTCACCCCTCCACTTT
>12|TRBJ1-2|many|-|TRBV5-6
CASSLESGGYTF
TGTGCCAGCAGCTTGGAGTCGGGTGGCTACACCTTC
>20|TRBJ2-1|-|-|TRBV21-1
CASSAGKMGPRVSSYNEQFF
TGTGCCAGCAGCGCCGGGAAAATGGGGCCGCGGGTCAGCTCCTACAATGAGCAGTTCTTC
>16|TRBJ2-1|-|-|TRBV20-1
CSARDPGTGSYNEQFF
TGCAGTGCTAGAGATCCGGGCACGGGTTCCTACAATGAGCAGTTCTTC
>14|TRBJ2-6|-|-|TRBV27
CASSPSTGANVLTF
TGTGCCAGCAGTCCCAGTACTGGGGCCAACGTCCTGACTTTC
>16|TRBJ2-2|-|TRBD2|TRBV5-1
CASSFMTSANTGELFF
TGCGCCAGCAGCTTTATGACTAGCGCCAACACCGGGGAGCTGTTTTTT
>14|TRBJ1-2|many|-|TRBV5-4
CASRPPASVYGYTF
TGTGCCAGCAGACCCCCGGCCTCGGTATATGGCTACACCTTC
>13|TRBJ2-7|few|-|TRBV2
CASSRRALDEQYF
TGTGCCAGCAGTCGCCGGGCTCTCGACGAGCAGTACTTC
>17|TRBJ2-7|few|-|TRBV3-2
CASSQGLAGGSSYEQYF
TGTGCCAGCAGCCAAGGACTAGCGGGGGGCAGCTCCTACGAGCAGTACTTC
>14|TRBJ2-5|few|-|TRBV2
CASSEVVPKETQYF
TGTGCCAGCAGTGAGGTAGTCCCCAAGGAGACCCAGTACTTC
>14|TRBJ1-6|-|-|TRBV20-1
CSARDLRGASPLHF
TGCAGTGCTAGAGATTTACGGGGGGCTTCACCCCTCCACTTT
>16|TRBJ2-1|few|-|TRBV6-6
CASSSRKGGSWDEQFF
TGTGCCAGCAGCTCTCGGAAGGGCGGGTCGTGGGATGAGCAGTTCTTC
>16|TRBJ2-1|few|-|TRBV4-3
CASSQRKGPGGLGQFF
TGCGCCAGCAGCCAGCGAAAGGGCCCCGGGGGCCTGGGGCAGTTCTTC
>13|TRBJ2-5|-|TRBD2|TRBV20-1
CSALQRGRETQYF
TGCAGTGCTCTCCAGCGGGGCCGAGAGACCCAGTACTTC
>15|TRBJ2-7|few|-|TRBV20-1
CSAISGAIGEREQYF
TGCAGTGCTATATCAGGGGCTATCGGGGAGAGGGAGCAGTACTTC